Each of the 30 T cell receptor beta chains below was sequenced from the same sample in a study of T cell repertoires and HLA-DP antigens. The antigens these receptors bind are not known. TCRdb keeps only in-frame clones here, not all; method: immunoSEQ multiplex PCR. Seen here are around 70,000 clones, over 75% observed once, and the top ten hold more than 1.5%. The source material was CD4+ T cells from PBMCs. These receptors were collected from a man aged 60 to 75 in good health and CMV-seronegative.

The gene calls are TRBV2 and TRBJ2-2; TRBD2 agrees at 12 bases. This CDR3 is 19 amino acids long. Germline-derived CDR1 and CDR2 are SNHLY and FYNNEI. With 5 bases clipped from V and 4 bases from J, the junction kept 14 bases outside the gene matches. DNA of the CDR3: TGTGCCAGCAGTATGGGACTAGCGGGCGGGCGGGGAATCACCGGGGAGCTGTTTTTT. It encodes CASSMGLAGGRGITGELFF.

The CDR3 spells CASSPNGLSNQPQHF. Written as DNA, the CDR3 is TGTGCCAGCAGCCCAAACGGACTGAGCAATCAGCCCCAGCATTTT. The V call is TRBV7-2, the J call TRBJ1-5; D unresolved. The V gene's germline CDR1 is SGHTA and CDR2 FQGNSA. The V gene lost 5 bases and the J gene lost 1 base, with 12 bases spanning the gap. CDR3 length: 15 residues.

The rearrangement links TRBV29-1 to TRBJ2-3, with TRBD2 matching 9 bases. Germline V CDR1 and CDR2: SQVTM, ANQGSEA. The trim removed 3 bases at V and 0 bases at J, leaving 4 bases unmatched. This CDR3 is 15 amino acids long. The CDR3 DNA sequence: TGCAGCGTTGAGGCTAGCGGGGTTAGCACAGATACGCAGTATTTT. This translates into CSVEASGVSTDTQYF.

The chain joins TRBV10-3 to TRBJ2-6; D gene unclear. This CDR3 comprises 14 residues. Germline CDR1 reads ENHRY; CDR2 reads SYGVKD. The germline V and J ends were trimmed by 7 bases and 0 bases, with 7 bases remaining between them. CDR3 bases: TGTGCCATCATGCAGAGCTCTGGGGCCAACGTCCTGACTTTC. It is translated as CAIMQSSGANVLTF.

This clone was observed a single time. V is TRBV30 and J is TRBJ2-2; 11 nucleotides agree with TRBD1. V lost 4 bases, J lost 7 bases, and 5 bases stayed unmatched. CDR1 is GTSNPN and CDR2 is SVGIG in the germline V gene (reference sequence). This CDR3 contains 14 residues. In DNA, the CDR3 is TGTGCCTGGACCCGGGACAGGGGGAACGGGGAGCTGTTTTTT. It is translated as CAWTRDRGNGELFF.

J is TRBJ1-4 and V is TRBV6-1; tentatively, D is TRBD1 (6 bases). CDR3 size: 15 residues. Germline loops: CDR1 MNHNS, CDR2 SASEGT. Trimming removed 4 bases at V and 3 bases at J, with 12 bases between. The CDR3 DNA reads TGTGCCAGCAGTGCCACACAGGGATCTAATGAAAAACTGTTTTTT. Protein: CASSATQGSNEKLFF.

The J gene is TRBJ2-2, the V gene TRBV6-6; D unclear. V lost 4 bases and J lost 2, with 8 bases in between. The germline gives CDR1 MNHNY, CDR2 SVGAGI (reference sequence). This CDR3 contains 14 residues. The CDR3 reads CASSLSGNTGELFF. As DNA, the CDR3 is TGTGCCAGCAGTTTATCAGGCAACACCGGGGAGCTGTTTTTT.

The gene calls are TRBV7-2 and TRBJ1-6; no reliable D call. Looked up from germline, CDR1 is SGHTA and CDR2 is FQGNSA. This CDR3 contains 15 residues. V lost 1 base and J 9 bases, leaving 13 bases between the germline ends. CDR3 protein: CASSLGGVKSSPLHF. CDR3 DNA sequence: TGTGCCAGCAGCTTAGGTGGGGTCAAGAGTTCACCCCTCCACTTT.

This clone appeared once. V and J are TRBV6-1 and TRBJ1-4, with D unresolved. This CDR3 has 18 amino acids. Germline CDR1 reads MNHNS; CDR2 reads SASEGT. The V end lost 2 bases, the J end lost 0 bases, and 16 bases lay between the germline ends. The chain's CDR3 is CASSEKRLQTSTNEKLFF. The CDR3 nucleotides read TGTGCCAGCAGTGAAAAACGCCTACAAACGTCAACTAATGAAAAACTGTTTTTT.

The rearrangement uses TRBV9 and TRBJ2-3; TRBD2 might be the D (6 bases). Deletions cut 0 bases from V and 5 bases from J, with 13 bases between. This CDR3 comprises 15 residues. Germline loops: CDR1 SGDLS, CDR2 YYNGEE. The CDR3: CASSVEGEDGDTQYF. The CDR3 DNA follows: TGTGCCAGCAGCGTAGAAGGGGAGGATGGAGATACGCAGTATTTT.

There are a few counts of this clone. This chain joins TRBV11-3 and TRBJ2-1; 8 nucleotides match TRBD2. In germline, CDR1 is SGHNT, CDR2 YENEEA. The CDR3 is 13 residues long. V was pared by 5 bases and J by 6 bases, with 3 bases of the junction left unmatched. The CDR3 spells CASSQTSANEQFF. The CDR3 DNA sequence: TGTGCCAGCAGCCAGACTAGCGCCAATGAGCAGTTCTTC.

Written as DNA, the CDR3 is TGTGCCAGTAGAACAGGTACCTCGAACACTGAAGCTTTCTTT. It yields the protein CASRTGTSNTEAFF. The chain combines TRBV19 with TRBJ1-1; perhaps TRBD1 as D (5 bases). Trimming stripped 6 bases from V and 1 base from J, with 12 bases between. The CDR3 is 14 residues long. Germline-derived CDR1 and CDR2 are LNHDA and SQIVND (reference sequence). The whole variable domain, remainder taken from reference TRBV19 and TRBJ1-1, is DGGITQSPKYLFRKEGQNVTLSCEQNLNHDAMYWYRQDPGQGLRLIYYSQIVNDFQKGDIAEGYSVSREKKESFPLTVTSAQKNPTAFYLCASRTGTSNTEAFFGQGTRLTVV.

The V and J genes are TRBV30 and TRBJ1-4; a possible D gene is TRBD1 (6 bases). The V end was cut by 2 bases, the J end by 8 bases, with 18 bases between. This CDR3 has 15 residues. In germline, CDR1 is GTSNPN, CDR2 SVGIG (reference sequence). In nucleotides, the CDR3 is TGTGCCTGGAGTTTTCTGGGGGCCGGCGGAGAAAAACTGTTTTTT. Its protein is CAWSFLGAGGEKLFF.

This rearrangement joins TRBV7-9 to TRBJ2-3; the match to TRBD1 covers 9 bases. CDR3 length equals 13 residues. The V and J ends lost 5 bases and 13 bases, in that order; junction bases with no gene match: 10. Germline CDR1 SEHNR, CDR2 FQNEAQ (reference sequence). The CDR3 sequence is CASSTQGAMTKYF. The CDR3, as DNA: TGTGCCAGCAGCACACAGGGGGCAATGACGAAGTATTTT.

The chain couples TRBV4-3 to TRBJ2-3; 8 bases are a match to TRBD1. The V segment lost 0 bases and the J segment 8 bases; nucleotides outside the gene matches: 7. The CDR3 is made up of 15 amino acids. The V gene's germline CDR1 is LGHNA and CDR2 YSLEER. The CDR3 is CASSQDIQGAGTQYF. The CDR3 region has the DNA TGCGCCAGCAGCCAAGATATCCAGGGGGCAGGTACGCAGTATTTT.

The chain uses TRBV28 and TRBJ2-5, with D perhaps matching TRBD2 (5 bases). The CDR3 covers 11 residues. The germline V gene has CDR1 MDHEN and CDR2 SYDVKM. V gave up 10 bases and J gave up 5 bases, with 11 bases separating them. Here the CDR3 DNA reads TGTGCCACCAAAGCGGAGGAGACCCAGTACTTC. Its protein is CATKAEETQYF.

This chain links TRBV19 with TRBJ1-4; tentative D call: TRBD1 (6 bases). Germline V gene lookup returns CDR1 LNHDA and CDR2 SQIVND (reference sequence). Trimming took 5 bases from V and 3 from J, leaving 13 bases between them. CDR3 length: 15 amino acids. This CDR3 is CASSPARGPNEKLFF. The CDR3 nucleotides read TGTGCCAGTAGTCCGGCGCGGGGGCCTAATGAAAAACTGTTTTTT.

The chain employs TRBV6-5 and TRBJ1-1; 7 nucleotides align to TRBD1. Losses at the gene ends were 6 bases for V and 1 base for J; bases not matched to a gene: 5. The CDR3 has 14 amino acids. Germline CDR1 is MNHEY and CDR2 is SVGAGI. The CDR3 coding sequence is TGTGCCAGCAGACAGGGACAGCAGAACACTGAAGCTTTCTTT. This codes for CASRQGQQNTEAFF.

The chain uses TRBV6-5 and TRBJ1-2; TRBD1 matches at 9 bases. Looked up from germline, CDR1 is MNHEY and CDR2 is SVGAGI. This CDR3 has 14 residues. Trimming at V came to 5 bases and at J to 5 bases, leaving 6 bases not matched to a gene. CDR3 coding DNA: TGTGCCAGCAGTGACAGGGGGACAGCTTATGGCTACACCTTC. Its protein is CASSDRGTAYGYTF.

The rearrangement links TRBV5-6 to TRBJ2-3; 9 bases match TRBD2. The V gene's germline CDR1 is SGHDT and CDR2 YYEEEE. J lost 6 bases, V lost 3 bases, and 5 bases had no gene match. This CDR3 comprises 14 residues. The CDR3 region has the DNA TGTGCCAGCAGCTGGACTAGCGTGGCGGATACGCAGTATTTT. Encoded protein: CASSWTSVADTQYF.

This sequence joins TRBV7-2 and TRBJ2-3, with D maybe TRBD2 (6 bases). This CDR3 has 14 amino acids. The V end was cut by 5 bases, the J end by 0 bases, with 9 bases between. Germline V gives CDR1 SGHTA, CDR2 FQGNSA. The CDR3 spells CASSPGTSTDTQYF. Written as DNA, the CDR3 is TGTGCCAGCAGCCCAGGGACTAGCACAGATACGCAGTATTTT.

This clone showed up just a few times. This sequence joins TRBV7-3 and TRBJ1-5; maybe TRBD1 (5 bases). Trimming took 5 bases from V and 3 from J, leaving 17 bases between them. Germline lookup yields CDR1 SGHTA and CDR2 FQGTGA. The CDR3 covers 16 residues. CDR3 coding DNA: TGTGCCAGCAGCGCTGGAGGGCAGGGTTCCAATCAGCCCCAGCATTTT. It translates to CASSAGGQGSNQPQHF.

Concerning this clone itself: Germline and junction disagree at one end, which may indicate a read error. The chain couples TRBV5-6 to TRBJ1-6; 9 nucleotides line up with TRBD1. In germline, CDR1 is SGHDT, CDR2 YYEEEE. The CDR3 extends over 16 amino acids. CDR3 in amino acids: CASNLDRGGYNSPLHF. The DNA of the CDR3 is TGTGCCAGCAACTTGGACAGGGGCGGCTATAATTCACCCCTCCACTTT.

J is TRBJ2-2 and V is TRBV7-9; D is uncertain. Between the trimmed V and J ends, which lost 8 bases and 3 bases, there was a span of 13 bases. The CDR3 runs 14 residues. Germline V lookup: CDR1 SEHNR, CDR2 FQNEAQ (reference sequence). The CDR3 nucleotides read TGTGCCAGCGCTCGGATCCTGGACACCGGGGAGCTGTTTTTT. It codes for CASARILDTGELFF.

The rearrangement joins TRBV15 to TRBJ1-1, with TRBD1 identical over 9 bases. The ends lost 2 bases at V and 7 bases at J; junction bases unmatched: 11. CDR3 size: 16 residues. CDR1 is LNHNV, CDR2 YYDKDF, per germline (reference sequence). In nucleotides, the CDR3 is TGTGCCACCAGCAGACATACAGGGGGCGCTTTCGGTGAAGCTTTCTTT. This translates into CATSRHTGGAFGEAFF. The full variable domain, its missing parts supplied by reference TRBV15 and TRBJ1-1, is DAMVIQNPRYQVTQFGKPVTLSCSQTLNHNVMYWYQQKSSQAPKLLFHYYDKDFNNEADTPDNFQSRRPNTSFCFLDIRSPGLGDTAMYLCATSRHTGGAFGEAFFGQGTRLTVV.

The V and J genes are TRBV5-5 and TRBJ1-4; D uncertain. Looked up from germline, CDR1 is SGHKS and CDR2 is YYEKEE (reference sequence). This CDR3 contains 14 residues. V gave up 7 bases and J gave up 7 bases, with 17 bases separating them. CDR3 nucleotide sequence: TGTGCCAGCGGAAGAAACTCCGGACCTGAAAAACTGTTTTTT. The encoded protein is CASGRNSGPEKLFF.

This chain joins TRBV6-5 and TRBJ2-3; no clear D gene. V gave up 5 bases and J gave up 4 bases, with 10 bases separating them. The CDR3 loop spans 13 amino acids. Germline V gene lookup returns CDR1 MNHEY and CDR2 SVGAGI. Here the CDR3 reads CASSITWADTQYF. CDR3 DNA sequence: TGTGCCAGCAGTATAACCTGGGCAGATACGCAGTATTTT.

J is TRBJ1-5 and V is TRBV19, with 7 positions matching TRBD1. This CDR3 comprises 16 residues. Per the germline V gene, CDR1 is LNHDA and CDR2 is SQIVND (reference sequence). V dropped 4 bases and J dropped 5; count of bases not matched to a gene: 11. CDR3 protein: CASSTIRDSLDQPQHF. The CDR3 DNA reads as TGTGCCAGTAGTACAATCCGGGACAGCTTAGATCAGCCCCAGCATTTT.

This clone was recorded only once. The rearrangement joins TRBV19 to TRBJ1-5; D call uncertain. This CDR3 is built from 14 residues. Germline lookup yields CDR1 LNHDA and CDR2 SQIVND (reference sequence). Trimming shortened V by 1 base and J by 1 base, and 5 bases separated the two germline ends. CDR3 nucleotides: TGTGCCAGTAGTATAGGAAGGAGCAATCAGCCCCAGCATTTT. Translated: CASSIGRSNQPQHF.

The rearrangement links TRBV6-9 to TRBJ2-3; D perhaps matches TRBD2 (6 bases). V shed 4 bases and J shed 6 bases, with 17 bases lying between them. This CDR3 is built from 15 residues. Germline-derived CDR1 and CDR2 are MNHGY and SVAAGI. The CDR3 reads CASSLPGLFNDTQYF. The CDR3, as DNA: TGTGCCAGCAGTTTGCCGGGACTCTTTAACGATACGCAGTATTTT.